These 20 T cell receptor beta chains share one sample of origin, sequenced in a study of blood T cell repertoires in COVID-19. TCRdb keeps only in-frame clones here, not all; method: immunoSEQ multiplex PCR. The table has 65,000 to 70,000 clones, roughly 87% seen once. Sample: peripheral blood. These receptor sequences come from a man older than 75 with acute or convalescent COVID-19.

The CDR3 DNA reads as TGTGCCAGCAGTTCGTCCCGGCTAGCGGGGGACTCCTACGAGCAGTACTTC. Translation gives CASSSSRLAGDSYEQYF. V gene TRBV7-9 combines with J gene TRBJ2-7, with TRBD2 matching 10 bases. The length of the CDR3 is 17 residues. Germline V gives CDR1 SEHNR, CDR2 FQNEAQ (reference sequence). The V segment lost 6 bases and the J segment 0 bases; nucleotides outside the gene matches: 11.

The gene calls are TRBV24-1 and TRBJ2-1; D is ambiguous. Trimming left V 2 bases short and J 12 bases short, with 10 bases between. Germline V lookup: CDR1 KGHDR, CDR2 SFDVKD. The CDR3 contains 12 residues. CDR3: CATSDSARSQFF. CDR3 nucleotides: TGTGCCACCAGTGATTCCGCCAGATCGCAGTTCTTC.

The chain couples TRBV7-9 to TRBJ1-2; D is undetermined. This CDR3 contains 14 residues. Germline CDR1 reads SEHNR; CDR2 reads FQNEAQ (reference sequence). Trimming cost V 1 base and J 0 bases, with 6 bases left between them. The CDR3, as DNA: TGTGCCAGCAGCTTAGATGCAGCTAACTATGGCTACACCTTC. Residues: CASSLDAANYGYTF.

The V gene is TRBV19, the J gene TRBJ1-5; no firm D call. Trimming took off 5 bases at V and 5 bases at J, with 13 bases between the two ends. The CDR3 is 14 amino acids. Germline-derived CDR1 and CDR2 are LNHDA and SQIVND (reference sequence). CDR3 protein: CASSHRRTDQPQHF. CDR3 DNA: TGTGCCAGTAGTCACCGGAGGACTGATCAGCCCCAGCATTTT.

V usage is TRBV6-2 or TRBV6-3 and J usage is TRBJ1-5; 9 bases are shared with TRBD1. Germline V gene sequence: CDR1 MNHEY, CDR2 SVGEGT. The CDR3 covers 17 residues. Trimming cost V 4 bases and J 6 bases; bases outside gene matches: 13. CDR3 loop: CASSSQQGARGLQPQHF. The CDR3 bases are TGTGCCAGCAGTTCTCAACAGGGGGCGAGGGGCCTTCAGCCCCAGCATTTT.

The chain is built from TRBV27 and TRBJ2-5; 12 nucleotides line up with TRBD2. The CDR3 is made up of 15 amino acids. With 5 bases clipped from V and 6 bases from J, the junction kept 7 bases outside the gene matches. The germline V gene encodes CDR1 MNHEY and CDR2 SMNVEV (reference sequence). CDR3 amino acids: CASSPRLAGVKTQYF. CDR3 bases: TGTGCCAGCAGTCCCCGACTAGCGGGAGTAAAGACCCAGTACTTC.

The chain combines TRBV9 with TRBJ1-5; TRBD1 might be the D (6 bases). V lost 4 bases and J lost 9, with 14 bases in between. This CDR3 spans 13 amino acids. Germline values: CDR1 SGDLS, CDR2 YYNGEE. The CDR3 DNA sequence: TGTGCCAGCAGCAGACAGGACCACGGGCCCCAGCATTTT. This translates into CASSRQDHGPQHF.

The gene calls are TRBV24-1 and TRBJ1-4; maybe TRBD1 (5 bases). The CDR3 consists of 19 residues. Germline loops: CDR1 KGHDR, CDR2 SFDVKD. The V end lost 1 base, the J end lost 5 bases, and 22 bases lay between the germline ends. CDR3: CATSDLAWGGDFLNEKLFF. CDR3 nucleotides: TGTGCCACCAGTGATTTAGCCTGGGGAGGGGACTTCTTGAATGAAAAACTGTTTTTT.

This chain uses TRBV6-2 or TRBV6-3 with TRBJ2-7; no firm D call. The V gene's germline CDR1 is MNHEY and CDR2 SVGEGT. Trimming left V 5 bases short and J 2 bases short, with 16 bases between. The CDR3 loop spans 15 amino acids. As DNA, the CDR3 is TGTGCCAGCAGTCCCTGGCGGATAACTACCTACGAGCAGTACTTC. It translates to CASSPWRITTYEQYF.

The V and J genes are TRBV5-1 and TRBJ2-1; the match to TRBD1 covers 8 bases. J lost 6 bases, V lost 1 base, and 6 bases had no gene match. The CDR3 length is 15 residues. The germline gives CDR1 SGHRS, CDR2 YFSETQ. CDR3 region: CASSLSTGGSNEQFF. The CDR3 DNA follows: TGCGCCAGCAGCTTGAGCACAGGGGGTAGCAATGAGCAGTTCTTC.

This clone was seen once. The J gene is TRBJ1-2, the V gene TRBV19, with D perhaps TRBD1 (5 bases). Per the germline V gene, CDR1 is LNHDA and CDR2 is SQIVND (reference sequence). Trimming shortened V by 3 bases and J by 4 bases, and 12 bases separated the two germline ends. The CDR3 contains 14 residues. CDR3 protein: CASSIRQGSYGYTF. In DNA form, the CDR3 reads TGTGCCAGTAGTATTCGCCAGGGTAGCTATGGCTACACCTTC.

This clone was picked up one time. The chain combines TRBV5-4 with TRBJ1-1, with D possibly being TRBD1 (5 bases). CDR1 and CDR2 (germline): SGHNT, YYREEE (reference sequence). The CDR3 spans 13 residues. V lost 4 bases and J lost 1, with 8 bases in between. CDR3 sequence: CASSPGSNTEAFF. DNA for the CDR3: TGTGCCAGCAGCCCAGGGTCGAACACTGAAGCTTTCTTT.

The chain links TRBV30 to TRBJ2-1; no reliable D call. V was clipped by 4 bases and J by 3 bases, with 10 bases between them. The CDR3 has 13 amino acids. The germline V gene encodes CDR1 GTSNPN and CDR2 SVGIG (reference sequence). The CDR3 DNA reads as TGTGCCTGGACCGGTAACCTCTACAATGAGCAGTTCTTC. Translating gives CAWTGNLYNEQFF.

This chain connects TRBV27 to TRBJ1-2; 8 bases are shared with TRBD1. The trim removed 5 bases at V and 6 bases at J, leaving 8 bases unmatched. Germline CDR1 reads MNHEY; CDR2 reads SMNVEV (reference sequence). The CDR3 is made up of 14 amino acids. The CDR3 spells CASSLRTGNDGYTF. CDR3 in DNA: TGTGCCAGCAGTCTACGGACAGGGAACGATGGCTACACCTTC.

The chain joins TRBV5-1 to TRBJ1-2, with D maybe TRBD1 (5 bases). The V gene lost 6 bases and the J gene lost 4 bases, with 19 bases spanning the gap. The CDR3 is made up of 15 amino acids. The germline gives CDR1 SGHRS, CDR2 YFSETQ. In nucleotides, the CDR3 is TGCGCCAGCACCCCTGCAGGGAGGAACGGCTATGGCTACACCTTC. It specifies CASTPAGRNGYGYTF. The full variable domain, with the rest looked up from reference TRBV5-1 and TRBJ1-2, is KAGVTQTPRYLIKTRGQQVTLSCSPISGHRSVSWYQQTPGQGLQFLFEYFSETQRNKGNFPGRFSGRQFSNSRSEMNVSTLELGDSALYLCASTPAGRNGYGYTFGSGTRLTVV.

This clone is a singleton in its sample. The chain couples TRBV6-1 to TRBJ1-6; D ambiguous. With 0 bases removed from V and 3 bases from J, the gap between germline ends came to 6 bases. From germline, CDR1 is MNHNS and CDR2 SASEGT. This CDR3 contains 15 residues. The CDR3 region has the DNA TGTGCCAGCAGTGAAGCGACAAGCTATAATTCACCCCTCCACTTT. This encodes CASSEATSYNSPLHF.

The genes are TRBV27 and TRBJ1-1; 7 positions agree with TRBD1. The CDR3 sequence is 15 residues long. V lost 5 bases to trimming and J lost 2 bases; unmatched junction nucleotides: 8. Germline loops: CDR1 MNHEY, CDR2 SMNVEV (reference sequence). Here the CDR3 DNA reads TGTGCCAGCAGTCTCCGACAGGGCATTAACACTGAAGCTTTCTTT. Protein: CASSLRQGINTEAFF.

This chain links TRBV9 with TRBJ1-1; 9 bases map to TRBD1. With V trimmed by 0 bases and J by 7 bases, 7 bases remained unmatched. The CDR3 sequence is 15 residues long. The V gene's germline CDR1 is SGDLS and CDR2 YYNGEE. CDR3 nucleotide sequence: TGTGCCAGCAGCGTAGCCGGGACAGGGATCATTGAAGCTTTCTTT. This sequence encodes CASSVAGTGIIEAFF.

This chain connects TRBV2 to TRBJ1-5, with D possibly matching TRBD1 (5 bases). The CDR3 runs 15 residues. Germline CDR1 SNHLY, CDR2 FYNNEI. V lost 5 bases and J lost 1, with 12 bases in between. The CDR3 protein is CASSRGGRSNQPQHF. DNA of the CDR3: TGTGCCAGCAGTCGGGGGGGAAGAAGCAATCAGCCCCAGCATTTT.

V and J are TRBV5-4 and TRBJ1-1; D unclear. The V end was cut by 3 bases, the J end by 4 bases, with 13 bases between. The V gene's germline CDR1 is SGHNT and CDR2 YYREEE (reference sequence). The CDR3 totals 14 residues. The CDR3 sequence is CASSSTGVGTEAFF. The CDR3 DNA reads TGTGCCAGCAGCTCCACCGGGGTGGGCACTGAAGCTTTCTTT.